The T cell receptor (beta chain) under discussion was sequenced for a study of shared clonotypes between healthy human individuals. About the research overall: In total, the donors were two women and a few men aged 18 to 49.

Data came from immunoSEQ multiplex PCR; TCRdb stores just in-frame clones and leaves some out. This sample yields roughly 590,000 clones, of which about 95% are seen a single time; about 0.11% belongs to the top ten. CD45RO-negative, CCR7-positively selected cells formed the naive CD8 fraction, excluding terminally differentiated effector memory CD45RA+ cells. Germline V lookup: CDR1 MNHEY, CDR2 SVGAGI. Trimming stripped 5 bases from V and 1 base from J, with 11 bases between. This CDR3 contains 14 residues. About this clone: Antigen unknown.

Study results and caveats: Only blood samples were collected, and tissue repertoires likely differ.

This receptor was taken from a woman aged 25 to 39 in good health. The V call is TRBV6-5, the J call TRBJ1-1, with a tentative D call TRBD1 (5 bases). The specimen sequenced was naive CD8+ T cells sorted from blood. The CDR3 coding sequence is TGTGCCAGCAGTCACGGGACCCCGAACACTGAAGCTTTCTTT. It codes for CASSHGTPNTEAFF.